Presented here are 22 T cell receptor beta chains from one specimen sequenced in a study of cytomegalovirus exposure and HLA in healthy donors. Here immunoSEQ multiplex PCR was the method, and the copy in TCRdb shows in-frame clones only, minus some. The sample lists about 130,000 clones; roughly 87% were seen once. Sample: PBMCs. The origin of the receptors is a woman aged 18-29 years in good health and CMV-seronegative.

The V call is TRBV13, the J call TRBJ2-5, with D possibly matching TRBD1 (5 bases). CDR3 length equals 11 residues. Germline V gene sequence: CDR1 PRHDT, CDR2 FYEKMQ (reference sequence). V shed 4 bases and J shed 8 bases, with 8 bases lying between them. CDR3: CASSSQGTQYF. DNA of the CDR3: TGTGCCAGCAGCTCTCAGGGAACCCAGTACTTC.

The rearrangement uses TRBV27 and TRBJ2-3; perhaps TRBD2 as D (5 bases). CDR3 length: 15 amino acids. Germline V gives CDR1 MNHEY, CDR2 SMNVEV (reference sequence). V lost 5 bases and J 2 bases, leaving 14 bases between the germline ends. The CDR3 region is CASSPWTASTDTQYF. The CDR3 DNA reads TGTGCCAGCAGTCCGTGGACTGCCTCCACAGATACGCAGTATTTT.

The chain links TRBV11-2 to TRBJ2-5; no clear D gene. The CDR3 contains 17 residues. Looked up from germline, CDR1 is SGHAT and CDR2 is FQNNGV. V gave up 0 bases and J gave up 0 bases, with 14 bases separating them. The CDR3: CASSLDSWWQYQETQYF. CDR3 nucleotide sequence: TGTGCCAGCAGCTTAGATTCTTGGTGGCAGTACCAAGAGACCCAGTACTTC. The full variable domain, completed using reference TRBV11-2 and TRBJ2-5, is EAGVAQSPRYKIIEKRQSVAFWCNPISGHATLYWYQQILGQGPKLLIQFQNNGVVDDSQLPKDRFSAERLKGVDSTLKIQPAKLEDSAVYLCASSLDSWWQYQETQYFGPGTRLLVL.

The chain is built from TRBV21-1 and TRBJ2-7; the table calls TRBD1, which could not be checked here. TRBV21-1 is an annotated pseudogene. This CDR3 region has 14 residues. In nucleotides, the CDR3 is TGTGCCAGCACCAAACTAGGGACAGGGGACGAGCAGTACTTC. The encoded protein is CASTKLGTGDEQYF.

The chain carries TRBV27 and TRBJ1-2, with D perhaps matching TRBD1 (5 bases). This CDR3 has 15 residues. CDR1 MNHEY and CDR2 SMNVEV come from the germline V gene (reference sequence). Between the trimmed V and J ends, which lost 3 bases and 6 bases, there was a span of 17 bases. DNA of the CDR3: TGTGCCAGCAGTTTTAGTCCTCAGGGACTACATGGCTACACCTTC. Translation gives CASSFSPQGLHGYTF.

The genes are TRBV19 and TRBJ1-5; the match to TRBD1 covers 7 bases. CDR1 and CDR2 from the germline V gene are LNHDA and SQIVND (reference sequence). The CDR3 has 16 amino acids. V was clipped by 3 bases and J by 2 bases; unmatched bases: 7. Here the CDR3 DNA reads TGTGCCAGTAGTATCCTTAGACAGGGTGGCAATCAGCCCCAGCATTTT. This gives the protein CASSILRQGGNQPQHF.

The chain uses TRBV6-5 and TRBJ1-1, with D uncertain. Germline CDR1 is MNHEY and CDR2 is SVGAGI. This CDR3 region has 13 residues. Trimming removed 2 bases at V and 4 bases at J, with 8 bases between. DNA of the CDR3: TGTGCCAGCAGTTACGGTGGGAGCACTGAAGCTTTCTTT. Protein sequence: CASSYGGSTEAFF.

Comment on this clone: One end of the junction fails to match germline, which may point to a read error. CDR3: CASRIGLAATGELFF. CDR3 coding DNA: TGTGCCAGTAGGATAGGACTAGCGGCCACCGGGGAGCTGTTTTTT. The chain uses TRBV19 and TRBJ2-2; TRBD2 matches 10 bases. Germline V gene lookup returns CDR1 LNHDA and CDR2 SQIVND (reference sequence). This CDR3 spans 15 amino acids.

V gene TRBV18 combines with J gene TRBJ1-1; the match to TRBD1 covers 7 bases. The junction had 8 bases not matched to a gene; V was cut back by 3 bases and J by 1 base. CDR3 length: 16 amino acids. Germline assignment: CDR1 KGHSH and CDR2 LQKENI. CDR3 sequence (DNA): TGTGCCAGCTCACCGAGGACCAGACAGGGGAACACTGAAGCTTTCTTT. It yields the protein CASSPRTRQGNTEAFF.

This chain's CDR3 is CASSKKNQGAWQPQHF. The CDR3 DNA reads as TGTGCCAGTAGTAAGAAGAATCAGGGGGCTTGGCAGCCCCAGCATTTT. The V and J genes are TRBV19 and TRBJ1-5; 8 bases fit TRBD1. Germline V gene lookup returns CDR1 LNHDA and CDR2 SQIVND (reference sequence). V dropped 4 bases and J dropped 7; count of bases not matched to a gene: 12. The CDR3 extends over 16 amino acids. Variable domain in full (rest from reference TRBV19 and TRBJ1-5): DGGITQSPKYLFRKEGQNVTLSCEQNLNHDAMYWYRQDPGQGLRLIYYSQIVNDFQKGDIAEGYSVSREKKESFPLTVTSAQKNPTAFYLCASSKKNQGAWQPQHFGDGTRLSIL.

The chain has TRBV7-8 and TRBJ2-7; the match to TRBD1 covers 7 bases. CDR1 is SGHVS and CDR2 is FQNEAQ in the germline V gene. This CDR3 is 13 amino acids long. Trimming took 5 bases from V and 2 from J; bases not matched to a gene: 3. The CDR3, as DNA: TGTGCCAGCAGCCGCGACAGGGCCTACGAGCAGTACTTC. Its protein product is CASSRDRAYEQYF.

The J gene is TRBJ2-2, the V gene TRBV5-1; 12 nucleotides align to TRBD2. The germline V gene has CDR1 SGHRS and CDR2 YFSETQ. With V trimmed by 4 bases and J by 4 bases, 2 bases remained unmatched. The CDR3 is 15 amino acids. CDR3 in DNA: TGCGCCAGCAGCCCGGGACTAGCGGGCACCGGGGAGCTGTTTTTT. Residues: CASSPGLAGTGELFF.

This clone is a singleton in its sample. CDR3 nucleotides: TGTGCCAGCAGCTTCATTTCCGGGGTATTAAACACCATATATTTT. Translated, it gives CASSFISGVLNTIYF. This sequence joins TRBV7-9 and TRBJ1-3; the D is unclear. Germline V lookup: CDR1 SEHNR, CDR2 FQNEAQ (reference sequence). The CDR3 extends over 15 amino acids. V lost 3 bases to trimming and J lost 6 bases, with 15 bases between them.

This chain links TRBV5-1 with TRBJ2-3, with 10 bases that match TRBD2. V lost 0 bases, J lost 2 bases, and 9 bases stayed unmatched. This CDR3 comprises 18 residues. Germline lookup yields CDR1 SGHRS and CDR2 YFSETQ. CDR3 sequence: CASSLVPSGGNFTDTQYF. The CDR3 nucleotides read TGCGCCAGCAGCTTGGTGCCTAGCGGGGGAAATTTCACAGATACGCAGTATTTT.

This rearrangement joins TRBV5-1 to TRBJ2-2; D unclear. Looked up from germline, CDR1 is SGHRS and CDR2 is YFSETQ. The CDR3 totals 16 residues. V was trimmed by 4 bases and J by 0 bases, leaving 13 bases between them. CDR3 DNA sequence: TGCGCCAGCAGCCCTGTCGCACTGGCGAACACCGGGGAGCTGTTTTTT. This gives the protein CASSPVALANTGELFF.

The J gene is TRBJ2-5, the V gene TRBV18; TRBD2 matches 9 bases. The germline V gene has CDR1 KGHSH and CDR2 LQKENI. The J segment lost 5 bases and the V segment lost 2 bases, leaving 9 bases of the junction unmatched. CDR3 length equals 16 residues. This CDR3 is CASSPSRLAGRETQYF. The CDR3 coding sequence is TGTGCCAGCTCACCATCAAGGCTAGCGGGGCGGGAGACCCAGTACTTC.

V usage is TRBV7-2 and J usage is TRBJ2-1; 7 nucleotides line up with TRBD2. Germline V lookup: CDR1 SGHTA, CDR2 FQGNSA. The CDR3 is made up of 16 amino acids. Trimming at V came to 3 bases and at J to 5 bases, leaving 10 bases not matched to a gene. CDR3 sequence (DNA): TGTGCCAGCAGCTTTAACCCGGGGGGAATGAACAATGAGCAGTTCTTC. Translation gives CASSFNPGGMNNEQFF.

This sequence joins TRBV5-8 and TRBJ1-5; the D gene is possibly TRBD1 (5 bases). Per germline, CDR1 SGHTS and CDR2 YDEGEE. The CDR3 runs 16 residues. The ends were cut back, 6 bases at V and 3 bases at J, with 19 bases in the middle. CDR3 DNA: TGTGCCAGCACCGGGGAGGGGTGGTATCACAATCAGCCCCAGCATTTT. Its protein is CASTGEGWYHNQPQHF.

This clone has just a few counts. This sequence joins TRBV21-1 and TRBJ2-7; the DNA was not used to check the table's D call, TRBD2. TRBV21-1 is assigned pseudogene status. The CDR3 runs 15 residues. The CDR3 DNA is TGTGCCAGCACCACCGGTGACGTCCCGGACTCCGAGCAGTACTTC. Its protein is CASTTGDVPDSEQYF.

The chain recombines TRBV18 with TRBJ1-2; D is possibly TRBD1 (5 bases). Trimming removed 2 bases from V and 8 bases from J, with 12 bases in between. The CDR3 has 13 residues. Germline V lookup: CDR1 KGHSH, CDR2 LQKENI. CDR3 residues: CASSPGRVYGYTF. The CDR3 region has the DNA TGTGCCAGCTCACCAGGCAGGGTGTACGGCTACACCTTC.

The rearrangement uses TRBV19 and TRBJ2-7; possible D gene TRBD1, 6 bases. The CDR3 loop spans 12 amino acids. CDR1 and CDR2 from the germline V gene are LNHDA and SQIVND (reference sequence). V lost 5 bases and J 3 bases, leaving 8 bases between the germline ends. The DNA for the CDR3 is TGTGCCAGTAGTCAACAGGGCTACGAGCAGTACTTC. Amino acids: CASSQQGYEQYF.

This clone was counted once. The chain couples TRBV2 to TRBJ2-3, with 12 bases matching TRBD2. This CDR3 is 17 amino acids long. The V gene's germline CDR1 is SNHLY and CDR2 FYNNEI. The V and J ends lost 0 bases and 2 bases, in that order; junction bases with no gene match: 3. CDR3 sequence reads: CASSEAWTSGVTDTQYF. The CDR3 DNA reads TGTGCCAGCAGTGAAGCTTGGACTAGCGGGGTCACAGATACGCAGTATTTT.